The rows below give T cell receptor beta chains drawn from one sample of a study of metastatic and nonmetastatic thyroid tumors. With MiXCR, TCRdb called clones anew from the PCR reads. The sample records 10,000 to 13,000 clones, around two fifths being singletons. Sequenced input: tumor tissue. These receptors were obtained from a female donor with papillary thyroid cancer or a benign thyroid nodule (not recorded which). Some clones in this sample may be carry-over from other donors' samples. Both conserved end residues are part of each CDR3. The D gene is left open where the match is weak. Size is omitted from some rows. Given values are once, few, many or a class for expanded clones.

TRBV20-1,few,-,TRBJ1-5,TGCAGTGCGCTCCAGGGAGAGGGCCGTCAGCCCCAGCATTTT,CSALQGEGRQPQHF
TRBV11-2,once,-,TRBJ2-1,TGTGCCAGCAGCTTAGACTGGGGGGCCTACAATGAGCAGTTCTTC,CASSLDWGAYNEQFF
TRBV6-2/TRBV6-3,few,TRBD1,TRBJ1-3,TGTGCCAGCAGTTCACCGGGACAGGGTTCTGGAAACACCATATATTTT,CASSSPGQGSGNTIYF
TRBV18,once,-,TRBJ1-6,TGTGCCAGCTCACCCCTCGCACCACGGGCCGGGACTGATTCACCCCTCCACTTT,CASSPLAPRAGTDSPLHF
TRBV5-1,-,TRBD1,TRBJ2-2,TGCGCCAGCAGCCCCCCGAGGACAGGGAAAACCGGGGAGCTGTTTTTT,CASSPPRTGKTGELFF
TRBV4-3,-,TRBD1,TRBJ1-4,TGCGCCAGCAGCCAAGAGGCCTACGGACAGGGCCCGAGAAAACTGTTTTTT,CASSQEAYGQGPRKLFF
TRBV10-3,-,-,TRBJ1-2,TGTGCCATCAGTGAGTCGATTCAGGGCAGTTCGAACTATGGCTACACCTTC,CAISESIQGSSNYGYTF
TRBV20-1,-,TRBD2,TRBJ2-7,TGCAGTGCTAGATTTATAGCGGGAGGGCGAAGCGAGCAGTACTTC,CSARFIAGGRSEQYF
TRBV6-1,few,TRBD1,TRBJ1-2,TGTGCCAGCAGTGCCGCTGACAGGGGGTATGGCTACACCTTC,CASSAADRGYGYTF
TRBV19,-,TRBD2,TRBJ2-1,TGTGCCAGTACTTCCGGGACTAGCGGGAGAATAGTTGAGCAGTTCTTC,CASTSGTSGRIVEQFF
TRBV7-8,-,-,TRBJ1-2,TGTGCCAGCAGCCCGAGGGGGGGTGGCTATGGCTACACCTTC,CASSPRGGGYGYTF
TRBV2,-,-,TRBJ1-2,TGTGCCAGCAGTGAGAATCCAGACCCGGGGTATGGCTACACCTTC,CASSENPDPGYGYTF
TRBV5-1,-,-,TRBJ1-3,TGCGCCAGCAGCTTGGACAACCGGGACGGCTCTGGAAACACCATATATTTT,CASSLDNRDGSGNTIYF
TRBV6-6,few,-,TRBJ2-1,TGTGCCAGCAGTTACTCGAGAGGGGATGAGCAGTTCTTC,CASSYSRGDEQFF
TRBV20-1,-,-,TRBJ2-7,TGCAGTGCTAGAGATCAAAGGGAATCCTACGAGCAGTACTTC,CSARDQRESYEQYF
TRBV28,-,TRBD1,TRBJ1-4,TGTGCCAGCAGTTTGGAACAGGGGGTAGGTGAAAAACTGTTTTTT,CASSLEQGVGEKLFF
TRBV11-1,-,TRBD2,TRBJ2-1,TGTGCCAGCAGCCTTACGGGACTAGCGGATTACAATGAGCAGTTCTTC,CASSLTGLADYNEQFF
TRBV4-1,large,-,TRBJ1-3,TGCGCCAGCAGCCAAGACTCGTTAAACTCTGGAAACACCATATATTTT,CASSQDSLNSGNTIYF
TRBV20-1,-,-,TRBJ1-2,TGCAGTGCTGGAGACTTGGGAAACTATGGCTACACCTTC,CSAGDLGNYGYTF
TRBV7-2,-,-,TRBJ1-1,TGTGCCAGCAGCTTTAGTAGGAACTTTGAAGCTTTCTTT,CASSFSRNFEAFF
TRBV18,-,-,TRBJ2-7,TGTGCCAGCTCACCTCACCGGGACTACGAGCAGTACTTC,CASSPHRDYEQYF
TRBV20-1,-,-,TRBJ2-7,TGCAGTGCTAGAGATAGGGCCAGAGTGAGCTACGAGCAGTACTTC,CSARDRARVSYEQYF
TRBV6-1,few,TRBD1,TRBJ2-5,TGTGCCAGCAGCCCCGGGACAGGCCAAGAGACCCAGTACTTC,CASSPGTGQETQYF
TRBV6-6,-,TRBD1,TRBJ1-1,TGTGCCAGCAGTTACTCGGGAGGGGGCTTGAGCTATTACACTGAAGCTTTCTTT,CASSYSGGGLSYYTEAFF
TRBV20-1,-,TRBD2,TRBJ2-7,TGCAGTGCGGAGACCGGGACTAGCGGATCCTACGAGCAGTACTTC,CSAETGTSGSYEQYF
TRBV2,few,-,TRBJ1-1,TGTGCCAGCAGAGCAGGGGAAAACACTGAAGCTTTCTTT,CASRAGENTEAFF
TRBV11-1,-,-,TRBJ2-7,TGTGCCAGCAGCTTAGCTCCTGGCGAGCAGTACTTC,CASSLAPGEQYF
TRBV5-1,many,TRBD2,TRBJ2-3,TGCGCCAGCAGCTTGGAGGTCAGCGGGGGTAGGGATACGCAGTATTTT,CASSLEVSGGRDTQYF
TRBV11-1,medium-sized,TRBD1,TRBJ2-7,TGTGCCAGCAGCCCGTGGGACAGGGGGGATCACGAGCAGTACTTC,CASSPWDRGDHEQYF
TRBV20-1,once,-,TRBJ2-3,TGCAGTGCCCTCCCCAGCACAGATACGCAGTATTTT,CSALPSTDTQYF
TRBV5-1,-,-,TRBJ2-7,TGCGCCAGCAGCTTGGGCCTCTTGCTAAGCTCCTACGAGCAGTACTTC,CASSLGLLLSSYEQYF
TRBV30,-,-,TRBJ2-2,TGTGCCTGGACGCGAGCAGGGACCGGGGAGCTGTTTTTT,CAWTRAGTGELFF
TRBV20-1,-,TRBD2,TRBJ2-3,TGCAGTGCTAGACCGGGACTAGTCCCAGATACGCAGTATTTT,CSARPGLVPDTQYF
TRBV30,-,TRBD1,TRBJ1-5,TGTGCCTGGAGTCGGCACAGGGGATGGAATCAGCCCCAGCATTTT,CAWSRHRGWNQPQHF
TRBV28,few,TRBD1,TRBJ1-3,TGTGCCAGCAGTTTAGACAGGGGGGGTTTGAACACCATATATTTT,CASSLDRGGLNTIYF
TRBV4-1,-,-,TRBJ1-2,TGCGCCAGCAGCCAGTCCAGGGCCCATGGCTACACCTTC,CASSQSRAHGYTF
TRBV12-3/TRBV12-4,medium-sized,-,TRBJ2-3,TGTGCCAGCAGTTCGACTCTTAGCGGACACACAGATACGCAGTATTTT,CASSSTLSGHTDTQYF
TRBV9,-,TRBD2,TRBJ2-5,TGTGCCAGCAGCACCAATGACCTAGCGGGGACCCAGTACTTC,CASSTNDLAGTQYF
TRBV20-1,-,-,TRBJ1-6,TGCAGTGCTAACAGGGCTGTAAATTCACCCCTCCACTTT,CSANRAVNSPLHF
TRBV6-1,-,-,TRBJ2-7,TGTGCCAGCAGTGCCTTTGGACTGTACTACGAGCAGTACTTC,CASSAFGLYYEQYF
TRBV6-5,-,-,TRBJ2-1,TGCGCCAGCAGTCCTTTGCTTCCGGGACGTGGTTACATTGAGCAGTTCTTC,CASSPLLPGRGYIEQFF
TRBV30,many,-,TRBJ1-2,TGTGCCTGGAGTGGAAGCCCTTCTAACTATGGCTACACCTTC,CAWSGSPSNYGYTF
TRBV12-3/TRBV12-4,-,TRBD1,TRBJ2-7,TGTGCCAGCAGTTCTGGGGACAGCCCCTACGAGCAGTACTTC,CASSSGDSPYEQYF
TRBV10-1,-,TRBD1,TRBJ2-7,TGCGCCAGCAGTGAGGCCAGGGGGCTAGGGTACGAGCAGTACTTC,CASSEARGLGYEQYF
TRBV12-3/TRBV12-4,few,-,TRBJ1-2,TGTGCCAGCAGACGCGGGACATCCGACACCTTC,CASRRGTSDTF
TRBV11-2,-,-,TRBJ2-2,TGTGGGACCCGGGCGAACACCGGGGAGCTGTTTTTT,CGTRANTGELFF
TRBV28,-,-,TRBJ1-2,TGTGCCAGCAGTTTTCGGGCTCGACTATATGGCTACACCTTC,CASSFRARLYGYTF
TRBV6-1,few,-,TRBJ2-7,TGTGCCAGCAGTGTAGACGGATCCTACGAGCAGTACTTC,CASSVDGSYEQYF
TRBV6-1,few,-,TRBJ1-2,TGTGCCAGCAGACCGGGCCCCTTGTATGGCTACACCTTC,CASRPGPLYGYTF
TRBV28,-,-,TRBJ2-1,TGTGCCAGCAGTACAGAACATCGGGATTACAATGAGCAGTTCTTC,CASSTEHRDYNEQFF
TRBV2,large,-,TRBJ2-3,TGTGCCAGCAGGAAATTGACAGGACCCAGCACAGATACGCAGTATTTT,CASRKLTGPSTDTQYF
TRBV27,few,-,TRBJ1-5,TGTGCCAGCAGTTGGAAAGGGTCCGATCAGCCCCAGCATTTT,CASSWKGSDQPQHF